These T cell receptor beta chains were read from a single sample in a study of blood T cell repertoires in COVID-19. Using immunoSEQ multiplex PCR, the repertoire was profiled, and TCRdb retains in-frame clones only, with some absent. Of about 170,000 clones listed, roughly 83% are singletons. The source material was peripheral blood. These receptors were collected from a woman older than 75 with active or convalescent COVID-19. CDR3s leave out the opening cysteine and the closing phenylalanine or tryptophan.

j_call	v_call	cdr3_aa
TRBJ1-4	TRBV5-1	ASSPWTGDEKLF
TRBJ2-3	TRBV5-1	ASSYLGLAGGEADTQY
TRBJ2-1	TRBV11-3	ASSYRDYNEQF
TRBJ2-1	TRBV5-1	ASSLLPSRLAGTYNEQF
TRBJ2-2	TRBV5-1	ASSTVGGANTGELF
TRBJ2-3	TRBV5-1	ASSLPSGGATDTQY
TRBJ1-1	TRBV2	ASSSGTLAEAF
TRBJ2-7	TRBV29-1	SATTVPYEQY
TRBJ2-5	TRBV2	ASSVPSGGRETQY
TRBJ2-1	TRBV5-1	ASSFGTGDLNEQF
TRBJ1-2	TRBV6-5	ASRRFRGGYT
TRBJ1-5	TRBV30	AWSGGDNQPQH
TRBJ2-5	TRBV15	ATSRDRPGGSGKETQY
TRBJ1-1	TRBV6-2/TRBV6-3	ASSTGKMGNTEAF
TRBJ2-2	TRBV5-6	ASSAGTPFKELF
TRBJ2-5	TRBV7-3	ASSLLGGAETQY
TRBJ2-2	TRBV5-1	ASSVGTGGAGTGELF
TRBJ1-2	TRBV6-2/TRBV6-3	ASSYSWDRVYGYT
TRBJ2-2	TRBV11-2	ASSLVGLTRTGELF
TRBJ2-7	TRBV6-6	ASSVAGGYEQY
TRBJ2-4	TRBV5-1	ASSSTFGTDLFAKNIQY
TRBJ1-2	TRBV5-4	ASSLVGQGHGYT
TRBJ2-1	TRBV6-2/TRBV6-3	ASSYFDEQF
TRBJ1-2	TRBV4-3	ASSPAPPGALHNYGYT
TRBJ2-3	TRBV6-4	ASSEARDSNTDTQY
TRBJ2-7	TRBV4-3	ASSQDSYLGGLGAYEQY